A single sample gave rise to the 5 T cell receptor beta chains below, sequenced in a study of T cell responses to AZD1222 COVID-19 vaccine. Measured with immunoSEQ multiplex PCR; TCRdb has only the in-frame clones, and not every one. This sample carries about 150,000 clones, 90% to 95% of them seen once, and the ten largest clones take 1.5%. The material was peripheral blood, obtained 28 days after the second AZD1222 dose. Receptors were obtained from an adult who received the AZD1222 COVID-19 vaccine.

The chain combines TRBV19 with TRBJ1-1; the match to TRBD1 covers 7 bases. V was clipped by 6 bases and J by 2 bases; unmatched bases: 6. CDR1 is LNHDA, CDR2 SQIVND, per germline (reference sequence). The CDR3 runs 14 residues. The CDR3 coding sequence is TGTGCCAGTAGACGAGGACAGGTTAACACTGAAGCTTTCTTT. Encoded protein: CASRRGQVNTEAFF. Drawing the rest from reference TRBV19 and TRBJ1-1, the complete variable domain is DGGITQSPKYLFRKEGQNVTLSCEQNLNHDAMYWYRQDPGQGLRLIYYSQIVNDFQKGDIAEGYSVSREKKESFPLTVTSAQKNPTAFYLCASRRGQVNTEAFFGQGTRLTVV.

V is TRBV6-6 and J is TRBJ1-1; D might be TRBD1 (5 bases). Germline CDR1 reads MNHNY; CDR2 reads SVGAGI (reference sequence). The germline V and J ends were trimmed by 1 base and 3 bases, with 9 bases remaining between them. CDR3 length: 14 residues. CDR3 DNA: TGTGCCAGCAGTTACTTTGGGGGTTACACTGAAGCTTTCTTT. Translating gives CASSYFGGYTEAFF.

J is TRBJ1-2 and V is TRBV7-8; 8 bases line up with TRBD1. The V and J ends lost 5 bases and 8 bases, in that order; junction bases with no gene match: 13. The germline V gene encodes CDR1 SGHVS and CDR2 FQNEAQ. The CDR3 contains 15 residues. In DNA form, the CDR3 reads TGTGCCAGCAGCCCTAGGAGAGACAGGGGTGACGGCTACACCTTC. It codes for CASSPRRDRGDGYTF.

The chain recombines TRBV5-1 with TRBJ1-3; unclear D gene. Germline V CDR1 and CDR2: SGHRS, YFSETQ. Trimming removed 1 base at V and 0 bases at J, with 8 bases between. The CDR3 covers 15 residues. The CDR3 loop reads CASSLLFSSGNTIYF. In DNA form, the CDR3 reads TGCGCCAGCAGCTTGCTGTTCAGCTCTGGAAACACCATATATTTT.

This chain links TRBV29-1 with TRBJ1-2; D call uncertain. V was shortened by 8 bases and J by 5 bases, with 15 bases between the two germline ends. CDR1 and CDR2 (germline): SQVTM, ANQGSEA. There are 12 residues in the CDR3. CDR3 DNA: TGCAGCACCCGCGGGGTTGAGTATGGCTACACCTTC. Translated: CSTRGVEYGYTF. Full variable domain (remainder filled in from reference TRBV29-1 and TRBJ1-2): SAVISQKPSRDICQRGTSLTIQCQVDSQVTMMFWYRQQPGQSLTLIATANQGSEATYESGFVIDKFPISRPNLTFSTLTVSNMSPEDSSIYLCSTRGVEYGYTFGSGTRLTVV.